Following are 6 T cell receptor beta chains from one sample sequenced in a study of OX40 agonist ivuxolimab in advanced cancers. Some clones are missing from TCRdb's copy, which holds only in-frame ones; the method was immunoSEQ multiplex PCR. This table holds about 51,000 clones, about 80% found once. The sequencing used CD4+ or CD8+ T cells sorted from blood, collected in a trial of the OX40 agonist ivuxolimab. These receptors were collected from an adult with an advanced solid tumor such as melanoma, head and neck, liver or kidney cancer.

This chain uses TRBV6-6 with TRBJ1-4; D not resolved. This CDR3 is built from 16 residues. The ends were cut back, 4 bases at V and 1 base at J, with 13 bases in the middle. Germline V CDR1 and CDR2: MNHNY, SVGAGI (reference sequence). In nucleotides, the CDR3 is TGTGCCAGCAGTTGGGATGTAGGGTTAACTAATGAAAAACTGTTTTTT. Translated, it gives CASSWDVGLTNEKLFF.

J is TRBJ2-3 and V is TRBV9, with D possibly being TRBD1 or TRBD2 (5 bases each). This CDR3 has 15 residues. Germline assignment: CDR1 SGDLS and CDR2 YYNGEE. Deletions cut 0 bases from V and 3 bases from J, with 11 bases between. This chain's CDR3 is CASSVVGVPTDTQYF. DNA for the CDR3: TGTGCCAGCAGCGTAGTGGGGGTCCCTACAGATACGCAGTATTTT.

The table lists this clone with a count of one. The chain couples TRBV6-1 to TRBJ2-1; 13 bases map to TRBD2. V lost 3 bases and J lost 7; bases outside the gene matches: 6. The CDR3 loop spans 16 amino acids. Germline V gives CDR1 MNHNS, CDR2 SASEGT. The CDR3 region is CASSDLLAGGHNEQFF. In DNA form, the CDR3 reads TGTGCCAGCAGTGACCTACTAGCGGGGGGGCATAATGAGCAGTTCTTC.

In its sample, this clone was seen once. The rearrangement uses TRBV10-1 and TRBJ2-3, with D perhaps TRBD2 (6 bases). The CDR3 is made up of 15 amino acids. The germline gives CDR1 WNHNN, CDR2 SYGVQD (reference sequence). V was cut by 6 bases and J by 0 bases, with 13 bases left in between. The CDR3 nucleotides are TGCGCCAGCAGCGGGGACTCGAGGAGCACAGATACGCAGTATTTT. Translated, it gives CASSGDSRSTDTQYF.

The chain has TRBV5-1 and TRBJ1-1; D not certain. CDR3 length: 13 amino acids. V was trimmed by 0 bases and J by 2 bases, leaving 5 bases between them. Looked up from germline, CDR1 is SGHRS and CDR2 is YFSETQ. The chain's CDR3 is CASSLDINTEAFF. Here the CDR3 DNA reads TGCGCCAGCAGCTTGGATATAAACACTGAAGCTTTCTTT.

For the CDR3, the DNA is TGCGCCAGCAGCCCTGAGGGGCCTAACTATGGCTACACCTTC. This sequence encodes CASSPEGPNYGYTF. The chain uses TRBV4-1 and TRBJ1-2, with D tentatively TRBD1 (5 bases). The CDR3 spans 14 residues. The germline CDR1 and CDR2 sequences are MGHRA and YSYEKL. Trimming stripped 4 bases from V and 0 bases from J, with 9 bases between.